This T cell receptor (beta chain) emerged from a study of OX40 agonist ivuxolimab in advanced cancers. Context from the whole study: Ivuxolimab was a fully human IgG2 agonistic monoclonal antibody targeting the costimulatory receptor OX40 (CD134). Intravenous ivuxolimab was administered to patients every 2 weeks at six dose levels: 0.01, 0.1, 0.3, 1.5, 3 and 10 mg/kg. Of the roughly 54 patients in dose escalation, around 19 had hepatocellular carcinoma, about 15 had melanoma, 9 had renal cell carcinoma and 9 had head and neck cancer. In the dose-escalation cohort, 75% to 90% of patients were male, and the mean age was roughly 60 years with a range of roughly 23 to 79. Prior anti-PD-1, anti-PD-L1 or anti-CTLA-4 therapy was permitted, and checkpoint inhibitors had been received by less than 45% of dose-escalation patients. Partial responses occurred in three dose-escalation patients, of whom one had hepatocellular carcinoma and two had cutaneous melanoma. The purpose of peripheral TCRbeta sequencing was to test whether ivuxolimab changed TCR sequence diversity and led to clonal T-cell expansion. The paper describes the monotherapy dose-escalation part (N = 52 patients) of the phase I trial of ivuxolimab. Overall results and qualifications from the work: In partial responders in the 0.1-3.0 mg/kg groups, normalized peripheral clonal expansion was found to be among the lowest, especially among CD8+ T cells. At doses of 0.1 to 3.0 mg/kg, clonal expansion of both CD4+ and CD8+ blood T cells was observed from baseline to week 6. After ivuxolimab, CD8+ T cells had more expanded clones than CD4+ T cells on average. Which antigens the clonally expanded peripheral T cells were specific for was not determined. Low levels of normalized T-cell clonal expansion were also seen in some nonresponding patients.

For sequencing of the TCRbeta CDR3 region, genomic DNA was extracted from the sorted cells. The immunoSEQ Assay was used for sequencing of TCRbeta CDR3 regions. In TCRdb, the immuneACCESS table is reduced to in-frame sequences with V and J assigned. These tables do not hold every clone; where another copy was compared, an unresolved V gene accounts for under half, and the others remain unexplained. This sample has 70,000 to 95,000 clones in its table, and approximately 94% of those were observed once. The ten largest clones represent over 2.5% of the sample. Patients with autoimmune disease history or receiving systemic immunosuppression were excluded from the trial. Peripheral blood for TCR sequencing was drawn from every dose cohort at baseline, at cycle 4 day 1 and at cycle 7 day 1. The samples were drawn from a first-in-human, open-label, multicenter phase I dose-escalation trial of ivuxolimab. Adults with locally advanced or metastatic melanoma, renal cell, hepatocellular, or head and neck squamous cell carcinoma were enrolled in the trial. Before TCR sequencing, CD4+ and CD8+ T cells were separately sorted from peripheral blood.

On this clone: What antigen it recognizes has not been identified. Within one base of it there is no much larger clone, and no base qualities were kept.

The CDR3 numbers 14 residues from cysteine through phenylalanine. Of the read, only the CDR3 DNA is kept; its 42 bases are in frame from base 1. The germline V gene provides CDR1 MGHRA and CDR2 YSYEKL. The trim is 0 bases for V and 4 bases for J, with a gap of 9 bases between the germline ends. The source material was CD4+ or CD8+ T cells sorted from blood, sampled in a trial of the OX40 agonist ivuxolimab. The receptor was derived from an adult with an advanced solid tumor such as melanoma, head and neck, liver or kidney cancer. The rearrangement joined TRBV4-1 to TRBJ1-1; the D gene lacks a confident call. The CDR3 has the sequence CASSQESRVTEAFF. The DNA sequence follows: TGCGCCAGCAGCCAAGAGTCCCGGGTCACTGAAGCTTTCTTT.